The present TCR beta chain was sequenced within a study of T-cell reconstitution after alpha-beta-depleted transplantation in children. Germline V gives CDR1 SGHVS, CDR2 FNYEAQ. The germline V and J ends were trimmed by 3 bases and 0 bases, with 21 bases remaining between them. The CDR3 loop spans 19 amino acids. Concerning this clonotype itself: What it recognizes is unknown.

This sample's TCRbeta library carried unique molecular identifier barcodes. From the PCR reads, TCRdb called clonotypes with MiXCR, one entry per CDR3 protein. Here the sample spans 900,000 or so distinct CDR3 sequences, roughly 15% being singletons. Study conclusions and caveats: Several hundred graft clones that had expanded were reportedly the source of alpha-beta T cells about two months after transplant. For some patients, TCRbeta diversity was high at day 60 because of recipient T cells and thymic progenitors that survived. The main origin of T-cell counts and diversity one year after transplant was newly produced T cells.

The receptor was isolated from a male patient younger than 18 who had a stem cell transplant for acute lymphoblastic leukemia, so the T cells may come from the graft donor. Sequencing was performed on PBMCs, mostly from graft donor cells, taken 360 days after TCRalphabeta/CD19-depleted stem cell transplant. V and J are TRBV7-6 and TRBJ1-5; D call uncertain. CDR3 nucleotides: TGTGCCAGCAGCTTCTTGGAGGGCAGGAGACTATATAGCAATCAGCCCCAGCATTTT. This codes for CASSFLEGRRLYSNQPQHF.